This T cell receptor beta chain emerged from a study of T cells in Graves' hyperthyroidism and ophthalmopathy. The CDR3 is 11 amino acids. V was shortened by 7 bases and J by 2 bases, with 6 bases between the two germline ends. Germline assignment: CDR1 SQVTM and CDR2 ANQGSEA. Regarding this clonotype: The antigen remains unidentified.

Regarding the study as a whole: Ophthalmopathy was identified by the model a median approximately 6.9 months ahead of onset.

Amplified TCR beta CDR3 regions derived from RNA transcripts. HTBI primers were used for first-round RT-PCR of the TCR CDR3. TCRdb reanalysed the multiplex PCR reads using MiXCR and keeps one entry per CDR3 protein. The sample carries 380,000 or so distinct CDR3 sequences, 11% to 15% recorded once. Exclusion followed for patients with uncontrolled infection, other autoimmune disease, pregnancy or lactation. The source is a young woman with Graves' hyperthyroidism. Sequenced: blood. The chain is built from TRBV29-1 and TRBJ1-3, with no clear D. The CDR3 spells CSALAGNTIYF. Written as DNA, the CDR3 is TGCAGCGCTTTAGCTGGAAACACCATATATTTT.